This entry concerns a single T cell receptor beta chain. Its antigen is as yet unknown. These data belong to a study of cytomegalovirus exposure and HLA in healthy donors. Researchers ran the PCR with 60 Vbeta and 13 Jbeta primers. TCRdb keeps only in-frame clones here, not all; method: immunoSEQ multiplex PCR. The profile covers 100,000 to 150,000 clones, with 77% appearing a single time and about 13% taken by the ten largest. Regarding the study as a whole: Overall, around 150 TCR beta chains were annotated as cytomegalovirus-associated.

The CDR3 is 16 amino acids. Germline CDR1 is MNHNY and CDR2 is SVGAGI (reference sequence). V lost 4 bases and J lost 0; bases outside the gene matches: 6. The sequence derives from a woman between 40 and 50 years old in good health and CMV-seropositive. The V gene is TRBV6-6, the J gene TRBJ2-7, with 10 bases that match TRBD2. The sequenced sample was PBMCs. CDR3 nucleotide sequence: TGTGCCAGCAGTTTTCTAAGACTAGCGGGCTCCTACGAGCAGTACTTC. Its protein product is CASSFLRLAGSYEQYF.